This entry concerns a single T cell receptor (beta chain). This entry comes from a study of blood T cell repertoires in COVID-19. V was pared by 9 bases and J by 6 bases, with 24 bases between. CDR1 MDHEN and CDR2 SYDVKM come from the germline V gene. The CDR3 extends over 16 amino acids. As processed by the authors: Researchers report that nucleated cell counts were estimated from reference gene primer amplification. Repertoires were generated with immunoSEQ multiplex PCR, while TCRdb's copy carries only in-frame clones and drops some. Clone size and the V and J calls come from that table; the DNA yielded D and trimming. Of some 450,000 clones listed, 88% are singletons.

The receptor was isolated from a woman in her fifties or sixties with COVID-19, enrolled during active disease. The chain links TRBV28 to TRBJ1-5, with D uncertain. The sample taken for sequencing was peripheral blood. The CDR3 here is CASFPVGDIATQPQHF. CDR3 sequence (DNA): TGTGCCAGTTTCCCGGTCGGGGATATAGCAACTCAGCCCCAGCATTTT.